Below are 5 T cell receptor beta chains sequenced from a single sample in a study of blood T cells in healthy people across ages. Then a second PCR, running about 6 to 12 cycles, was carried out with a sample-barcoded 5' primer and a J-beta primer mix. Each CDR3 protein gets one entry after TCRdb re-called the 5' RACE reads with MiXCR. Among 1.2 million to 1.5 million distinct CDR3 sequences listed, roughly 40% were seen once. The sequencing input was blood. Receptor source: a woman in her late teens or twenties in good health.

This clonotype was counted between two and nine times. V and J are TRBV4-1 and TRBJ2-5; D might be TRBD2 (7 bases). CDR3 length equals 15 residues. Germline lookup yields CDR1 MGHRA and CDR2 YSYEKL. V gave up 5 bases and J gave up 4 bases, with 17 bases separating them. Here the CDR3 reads CASSFLRGAGETQYF. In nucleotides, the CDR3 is TGCGCCAGCAGCTTTCTTCGGGGGGCGGGAGAGACCCAGTACTTC.

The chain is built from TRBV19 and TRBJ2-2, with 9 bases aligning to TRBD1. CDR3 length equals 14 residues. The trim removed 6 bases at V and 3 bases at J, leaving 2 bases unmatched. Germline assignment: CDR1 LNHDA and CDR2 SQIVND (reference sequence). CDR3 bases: TGTGCCAGTAGGGGGGACAGGGACACCGGGGAGCTGTTTTTT. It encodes CASRGDRDTGELFF.

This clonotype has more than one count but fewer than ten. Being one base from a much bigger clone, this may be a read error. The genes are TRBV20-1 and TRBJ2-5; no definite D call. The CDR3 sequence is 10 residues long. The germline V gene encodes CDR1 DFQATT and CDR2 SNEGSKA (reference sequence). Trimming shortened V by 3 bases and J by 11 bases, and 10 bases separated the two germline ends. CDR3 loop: CSASHAEQYF. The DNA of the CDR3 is TGCAGTGCTAGTCATGCTGAGCAGTACTTC.

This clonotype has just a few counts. The CDR3 region is CASSQGSGTQRHEQYF. The CDR3 DNA is TGCGCCAGCAGCCAAGGCTCCGGGACTCAAAGGCACGAGCAGTACTTC. The genes are TRBV4-1 and TRBJ2-7, with D maybe TRBD2 (6 bases). V shed 1 base and J shed 5 bases, with 18 bases lying between them. Germline V gene lookup returns CDR1 MGHRA and CDR2 YSYEKL. The CDR3 has 16 residues.

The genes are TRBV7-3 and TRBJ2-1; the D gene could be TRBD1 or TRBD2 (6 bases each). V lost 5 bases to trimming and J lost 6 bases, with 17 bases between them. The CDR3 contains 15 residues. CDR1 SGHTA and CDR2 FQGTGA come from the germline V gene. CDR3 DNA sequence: TGTGCCAGCAGCCCGAGGGGGGACTTCCTCAATGAGCAGTTCTTC. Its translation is CASSPRGDFLNEQFF.